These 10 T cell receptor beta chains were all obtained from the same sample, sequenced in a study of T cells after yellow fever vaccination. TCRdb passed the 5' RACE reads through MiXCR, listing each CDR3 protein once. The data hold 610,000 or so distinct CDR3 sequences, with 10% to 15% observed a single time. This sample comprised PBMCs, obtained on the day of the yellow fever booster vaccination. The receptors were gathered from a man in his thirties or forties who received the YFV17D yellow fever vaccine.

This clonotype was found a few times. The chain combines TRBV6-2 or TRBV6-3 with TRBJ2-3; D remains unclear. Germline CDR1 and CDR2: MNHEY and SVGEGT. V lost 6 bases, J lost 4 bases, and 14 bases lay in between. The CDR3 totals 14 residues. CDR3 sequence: CASRKSVGADTQYF. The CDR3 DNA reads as TGTGCCAGCAGAAAGTCGGTCGGCGCAGATACGCAGTATTTT.

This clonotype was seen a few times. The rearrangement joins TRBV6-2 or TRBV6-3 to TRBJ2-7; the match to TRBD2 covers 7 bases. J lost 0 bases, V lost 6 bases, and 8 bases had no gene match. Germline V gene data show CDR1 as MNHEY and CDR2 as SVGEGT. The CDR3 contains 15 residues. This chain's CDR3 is CASRGPSGGSYEQYF. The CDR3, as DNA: TGTGCCAGCAGGGGACCTAGCGGAGGCTCCTACGAGCAGTACTTC.

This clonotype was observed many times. For the CDR3, the DNA is TGCGCCAGCAGCTCCGGGACAGGGAACACCGGGGAGCTGTTTTTT. It is translated as CASSSGTGNTGELFF. The chain employs TRBV5-1 and TRBJ2-2; 8 bases line up with TRBD1. CDR3 size: 15 residues. Germline values: CDR1 SGHRS, CDR2 YFSETQ. V shed 3 bases and J 1 base; nucleotides not matched to a gene: 2. Complete variable domain (other parts from reference TRBV5-1 and TRBJ2-2): KAGVTQTPRYLIKTRGQQVTLSCSPISGHRSVSWYQQTPGQGLQFLFEYFSETQRNKGNFPGRFSGRQFSNSRSEMNVSTLELGDSALYLCASSSGTGNTGELFFGEGSRLTVL.

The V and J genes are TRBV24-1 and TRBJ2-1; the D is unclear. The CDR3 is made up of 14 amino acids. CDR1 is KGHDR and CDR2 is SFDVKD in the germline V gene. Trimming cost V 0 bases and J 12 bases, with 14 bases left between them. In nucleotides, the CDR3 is TGTGCCACCAGTGATTTGCTGGTAGGGTCAGGGCAGTTCTTC. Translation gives CATSDLLVGSGQFF.

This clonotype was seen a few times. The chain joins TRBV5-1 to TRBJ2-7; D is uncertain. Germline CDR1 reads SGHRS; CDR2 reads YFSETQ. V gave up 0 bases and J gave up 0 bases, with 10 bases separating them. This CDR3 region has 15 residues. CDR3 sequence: CASSLAAALSYEQYF. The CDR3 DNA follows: TGCGCCAGCAGCTTGGCGGCAGCTCTCTCCTACGAGCAGTACTTC.

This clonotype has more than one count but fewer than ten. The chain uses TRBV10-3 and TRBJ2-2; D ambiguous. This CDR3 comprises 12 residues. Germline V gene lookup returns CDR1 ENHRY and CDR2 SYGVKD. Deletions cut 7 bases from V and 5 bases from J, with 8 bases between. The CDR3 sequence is CAINTATGELFF. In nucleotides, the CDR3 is TGTGCCATCAACACGGCGACCGGGGAGCTGTTTTTT.

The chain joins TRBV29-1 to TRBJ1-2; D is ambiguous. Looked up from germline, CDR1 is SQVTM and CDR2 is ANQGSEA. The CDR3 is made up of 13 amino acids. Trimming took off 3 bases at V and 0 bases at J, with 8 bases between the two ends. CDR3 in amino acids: CSVDKSANYGYTF. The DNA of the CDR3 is TGCAGCGTTGACAAGTCAGCTAACTATGGCTACACCTTC.

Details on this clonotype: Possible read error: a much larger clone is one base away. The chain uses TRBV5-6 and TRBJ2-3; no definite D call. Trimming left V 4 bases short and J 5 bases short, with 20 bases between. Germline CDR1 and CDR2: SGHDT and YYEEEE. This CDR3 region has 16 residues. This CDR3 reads CASSVEQTRSVDTQYF. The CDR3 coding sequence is TGTGCCAGCAGCGTCGAACAGACACGGAGCGTAGATACGCAGTATTTT.

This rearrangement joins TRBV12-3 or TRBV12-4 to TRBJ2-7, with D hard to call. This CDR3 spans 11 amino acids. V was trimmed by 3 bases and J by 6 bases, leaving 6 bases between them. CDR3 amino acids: CASSFGFEQYF. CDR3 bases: TGTGCCAGCAGTTTTGGCTTCGAGCAGTACTTC.

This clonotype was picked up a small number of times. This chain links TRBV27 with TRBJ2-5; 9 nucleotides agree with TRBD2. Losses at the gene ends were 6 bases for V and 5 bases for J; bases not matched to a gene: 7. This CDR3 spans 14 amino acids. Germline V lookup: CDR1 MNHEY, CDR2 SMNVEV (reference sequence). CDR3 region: CASSVAGDLETQYF. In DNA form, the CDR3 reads TGTGCCAGCAGCGTAGCGGGAGATCTGGAGACCCAGTACTTC.